This entry concerns a single T cell receptor (beta chain). The data are from a study of immune characterization of retroperitoneal liposarcoma. In germline, CDR1 is MNHEY, CDR2 SVGAGI. This CDR3 spans 14 amino acids. The V and J ends lost 5 bases and 1 base, in that order; junction bases with no gene match: 1. TCRdb processed the PCR reads anew with MiXCR; each CDR3 protein has one entry. The sample has about 3,100 distinct CDR3 sequences, about 48% seen once. The specimen sequenced was tumor tissue. The chain carries TRBV6-5 and TRBJ2-2; 7 bases line up with TRBD2. The TCR was taken from a male donor with retroperitoneal liposarcoma. CDR3 region: CASSGGRNTGELFF. CDR3 in DNA: TGTGCCAGCAGTGGCGGGAGGAACACCGGGGAGCTGTTTTTT.